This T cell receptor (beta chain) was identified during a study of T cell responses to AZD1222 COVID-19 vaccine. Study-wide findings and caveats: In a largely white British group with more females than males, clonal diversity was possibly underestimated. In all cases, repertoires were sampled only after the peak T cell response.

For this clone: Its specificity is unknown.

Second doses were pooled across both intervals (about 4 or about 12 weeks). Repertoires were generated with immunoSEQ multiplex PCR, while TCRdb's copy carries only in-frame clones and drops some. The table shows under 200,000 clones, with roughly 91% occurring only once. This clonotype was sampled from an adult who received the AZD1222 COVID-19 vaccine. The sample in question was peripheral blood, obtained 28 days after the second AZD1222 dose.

The CDR3 bases are TGTGCCAGCAGCACGGCAGTCTCCTACAATGAGCAGTTCTTC. This translates into CASSTAVSYNEQFF. The V gene is TRBV7-3, the J gene TRBJ2-1; no reliable D call. The CDR3 runs 14 residues. The germline V and J ends were trimmed by 5 bases and 0 bases, with 8 bases remaining between them. Per the germline V gene, CDR1 is SGHTA and CDR2 is FQGTGA.